The present entry profiles one TCR beta chain with its context. Its antigen is not identified. The entry originates in a study of T cell responses to AZD1222 COVID-19 vaccine. Study in general: Analysis merged second doses at about 4 or about 12 weeks. Whole-study results and caveats: Regions 160-218 and 743-854 dominated among vaccine-associated CD4 TCRs spanning spike. After two AZD1222 doses, spike-specific TCR breadth and depth rose versus day 0. Within unmutated variant regions lay the reported targets of nearly half of spike-specific TCRs.

Using immunoSEQ multiplex PCR, the repertoire was profiled, and TCRdb retains in-frame clones only, with some absent. Here the sample spans about 170,000 clones, 87% being singletons. The CDR3 spans 13 residues. Trimming removed 3 bases at V and 6 bases at J, with 14 bases between. Germline V gene sequence: CDR1 DFQATT, CDR2 SNEGSKA (reference sequence). The source of this sequence is an adult in good health. The sequencing used peripheral blood, collected on day 0 of AZD1222 vaccination. V and J are TRBV20-1 and TRBJ1-1; D unclear. The CDR3 nucleotides read TGCAGTGCTAGTAGGCGCCTAAGGGCTGAAGCTTTCTTT. Protein: CSASRRLRAEAFF.